One sample yielded the 2 T cell receptor beta chains listed below, sequenced in a study of blood T cell repertoires in COVID-19. Sequencing used immunoSEQ multiplex PCR; TCRdb keeps in-frame clones, though not all of them. The sample shows more than 250,000 clones, roughly 85% of them seen only once. Sequenced: peripheral blood. These receptors were collected from a man aged 45-65 years with active or convalescent COVID-19.

This sequence joins TRBV28 and TRBJ1-3; D is unclear. CDR3 size: 16 residues. CDR1 is MDHEN and CDR2 is SYDVKM in the germline V gene. V was trimmed by 5 bases and J by 0 bases, leaving 14 bases between them. CDR3 in amino acids: CASSPHGRASGNTIYF. DNA for the CDR3: TGTGCCAGCAGTCCGCATGGGCGGGCCTCTGGAAACACCATATATTTT.

This clone was seen only once. V is TRBV5-1 and J is TRBJ2-6, with D maybe TRBD2 (6 bases). Between the trimmed V and J ends, which lost 1 base and 1 base, there was a span of 12 bases. The CDR3 consists of 17 residues. Germline V gene lookup returns CDR1 SGHRS and CDR2 YFSETQ. The CDR3 DNA reads as TGCGCCAGCAGCTTGACCCCCCGGGGGTCTGGGGCCAACGTCCTGACTTTC. This translates into CASSLTPRGSGANVLTF. The full variable domain, with the rest looked up from reference TRBV5-1 and TRBJ2-6, is KAGVTQTPRYLIKTRGQQVTLSCSPISGHRSVSWYQQTPGQGLQFLFEYFSETQRNKGNFPGRFSGRQFSNSRSEMNVSTLELGDSALYLCASSLTPRGSGANVLTFGAGSRLTVL.